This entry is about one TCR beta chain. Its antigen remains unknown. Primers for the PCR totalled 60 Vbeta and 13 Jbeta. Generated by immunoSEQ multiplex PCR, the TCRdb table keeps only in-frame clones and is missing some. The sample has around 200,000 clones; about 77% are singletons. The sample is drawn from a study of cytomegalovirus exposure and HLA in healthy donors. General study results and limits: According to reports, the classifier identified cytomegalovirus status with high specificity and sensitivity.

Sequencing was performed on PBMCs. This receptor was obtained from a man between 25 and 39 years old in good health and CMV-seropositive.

The CDR3 sequence: CAWSTPGGTAFF. The CDR3 bases are TGTGCCTGGAGTACCCCCGGGGGGACAGCTTTCTTT. J is TRBJ1-1 and V is TRBV30; D perhaps matches TRBD1 (5 bases). CDR3 length: 12 residues. CDR1 and CDR2 from the germline V gene are GTSNPN and SVGIG (reference sequence). The V end lost 2 bases, the J end lost 10 bases, and 14 bases lay between the germline ends.